The T cell receptor (beta chain) under discussion was sequenced for a study of T cell repertoires in ileal Crohn's disease. Study results and caveats: Within the first postoperative year, endoscopy came at median roughly seven months. Every patient over 26.8% clonality showed endoscopic recurrence.

Time point in this sample: neoterminal ileum biopsy at postoperative endoscopy, about 6 months after surgery. Only in-frame clones appear in the TCRdb table, and some are missing; sequencing was by immunoSEQ multiplex PCR. The repertoire holds fewer than 9,500 clones, with around 74% as singletons. In this sample, this clone turned up a few times. Its matching antigen is unknown. The CDR3 is 17 residues long. CDR1 and CDR2 from the germline V gene are SEHNR and FQNEAQ (reference sequence). V gave up 2 bases and J gave up 0 bases; unmatched junction bases: 9. The sample was ileal tissue. This receptor was identified in an adult with Crohn's disease. J is TRBJ1-2 and V is TRBV7-9; 7 bases match TRBD1. The CDR3: CASSLFGQGVANYGYTF. The CDR3 DNA reads TGTGCCAGCAGCTTATTTGGCCAGGGGGTAGCTAACTATGGCTACACCTTC. Together with reference TRBV7-9 and TRBJ1-2, the CDR3 gives the full variable domain: DTGVSQNPRHKITKRGQNVTFRCDPISEHNRLYWYRQTLGQGPEFLTYFQNEAQLEKSRLLSDRFSAERPKGSFSTLEIQRTEQGDSAMYLCASSLFGQGVANYGYTFGSGTRLTVV.